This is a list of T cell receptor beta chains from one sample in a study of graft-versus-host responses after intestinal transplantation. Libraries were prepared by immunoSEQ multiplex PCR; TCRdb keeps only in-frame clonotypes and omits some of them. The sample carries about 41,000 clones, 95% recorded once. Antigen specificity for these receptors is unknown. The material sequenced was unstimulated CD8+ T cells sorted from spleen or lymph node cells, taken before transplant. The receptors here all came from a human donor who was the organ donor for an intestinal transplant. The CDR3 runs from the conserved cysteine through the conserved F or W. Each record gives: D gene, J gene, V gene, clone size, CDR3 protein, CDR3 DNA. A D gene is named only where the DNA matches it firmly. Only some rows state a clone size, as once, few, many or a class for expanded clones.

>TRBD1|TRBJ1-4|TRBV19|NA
CASSDETGGKEKLFF
TGTGCCAGTAGTGACGAGACAGGGGGCAAAGAAAAACTGTTTTTT
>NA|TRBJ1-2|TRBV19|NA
CASSTIGTPYGYTF
TGTGCCAGTAGTACGATTGGGACTCCCTATGGCTACACCTTC
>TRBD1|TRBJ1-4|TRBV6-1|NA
CASKYRGGGEKLFF
TGTGCCAGCAAATACAGGGGGGGCGGTGAAAAACTGTTTTTT
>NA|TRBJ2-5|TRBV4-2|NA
CASSQGSREQETQYF
TGTGCCAGCAGCCAAGGGTCCAGGGAACAAGAGACCCAGTACTTC
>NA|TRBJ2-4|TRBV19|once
CASSPEGGHGNIQYF
TGTGCCAGTAGTCCGGAGGGGGGGCACGGAAACATTCAGTACTTC
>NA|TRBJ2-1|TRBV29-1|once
CSVDGDFRYNEQFF
TGCAGCGTTGATGGCGATTTTAGGTACAATGAGCAGTTCTTC
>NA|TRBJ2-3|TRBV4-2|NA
CASSQELLSTDTQYF
TGTGCCAGCAGCCAGGAGTTGCTCAGCACAGATACGCAGTATTTT
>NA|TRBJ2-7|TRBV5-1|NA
CASSLALRVTPYEQYF
TGCGCCAGCAGCTTGGCCTTGCGGGTGACGCCCTACGAGCAGTACTTC
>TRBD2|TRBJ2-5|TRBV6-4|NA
CASRIKRGPQETQYF
TGTGCCAGCAGGATAAAGCGGGGGCCCCAAGAGACCCAGTACTTC
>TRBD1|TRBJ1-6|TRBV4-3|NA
CASSQERDRVSPLHF
TGCGCCAGCAGCCAAGAAAGGGACAGGGTGTCACCCCTCCACTTT
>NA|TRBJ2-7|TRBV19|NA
CASSIVSSSYEQYF
TGTGCCAGTAGTATAGTGTCCTCCTCCTACGAGCAGTACTTC
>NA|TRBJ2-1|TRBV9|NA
CASSATSNQGNEQFF
TGTGCCAGCAGCGCCACCTCCAATCAAGGTAATGAGCAGTTCTTC
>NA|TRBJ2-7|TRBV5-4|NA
CASSLFPKYEQYF
TGTGCCAGCAGCTTGTTTCCTAAATACGAGCAGTACTTC
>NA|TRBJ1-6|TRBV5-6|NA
CASSPTPGLSSPLHF
TGTGCCAGCAGCCCTACTCCGGGACTTTCTTCACCCCTCCACTTT
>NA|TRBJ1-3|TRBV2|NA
CASSESWEGAGNTIYF
TGTGCCAGCAGTGAAAGTTGGGAGGGAGCTGGAAACACCATATATTTT
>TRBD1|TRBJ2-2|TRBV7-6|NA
CASSLAGGGTGELFF
TGTGCCAGCAGCTTAGCAGGGGGCGGCACCGGGGAGCTGTTTTTT